Each of the 13 T cell receptor beta chains below was sequenced from the same sample in a study of CD8 T cells in Susac syndrome (dated by TCRdb to the late 2010s). Receptors were amplified or captured by the immunoSEQ multiplex PCR assay. RNA was extracted with the RNeasy kit and about 0.5 to 1 ug was reverse transcribed using random hexamers. In TCRdb, the public reads were trimmed at Q25 with fastp and aligned with MiXCR, with productive beta chains retained. Each record represents a unique CDR3 protein, reported with the most common genes and DNA among its rows. For this sample the table gives about 150,000 distinct CDR3 sequences, of which approximately 94% were detected only once. The biggest ten clones account for approximately 0.12% of the sample. Sequenced sample: CD4+ T cells from PBMCs. All receptors come from a human donor with Susac syndrome.

The V gene is TRBV7-8, the J gene TRBJ2-7, with 15 nucleotides matching TRBD2. The CDR3 is made up of 19 amino acids. Germline assignment: CDR1 SGHVS and CDR2 FQNEAQ. Trimming cost V 5 bases and J 0 bases; bases outside gene matches: 11. CDR3 in amino acids: CASSQTPGTSGRSSYEQYF. DNA for the CDR3: TGTGCCAGCAGCCAAACCCCCGGGACTAGCGGGAGGAGCTCCTACGAGCAGTACTTC.

This clonotype showed up just once. The chain recombines TRBV3-1 with TRBJ2-5, with 10 bases identical to TRBD2. The CDR3 is 16 amino acids. Losses at the gene ends were 1 base for V and 4 bases for J; bases not matched to a gene: 6. Germline CDR1 and CDR2: LGHDT and YNNKEL (reference sequence). CDR3 residues: CASSQVSSGSGETQYF. The CDR3 DNA is TGTGCCAGCAGCCAAGTATCTAGCGGGAGCGGAGAGACCCAGTACTTC.

The V gene is TRBV6-2 or TRBV6-3, the J gene TRBJ1-2, with 9 bases identical to TRBD1. Germline V gene lookup returns CDR1 MNHEY and CDR2 SVGEGT. This CDR3 comprises 16 residues. After removal of 2 bases from V and 2 bases from J, the junction contained 6 bases not matched to a gene. The CDR3 region has the DNA TGTGCCAGCAGTTACACCCGGACAGGGGACAACTATGGCTACACCTTC. This gives the protein CASSYTRTGDNYGYTF.

V is TRBV20-1 and J is TRBJ2-2, with D possibly being TRBD1 (6 bases). V lost 3 bases and J 2 bases, leaving 10 bases between the germline ends. This CDR3 has 14 amino acids. Germline values: CDR1 DFQATT, CDR2 SNEGSKA (reference sequence). The CDR3 protein is CSASGQINTGELFF. The CDR3 DNA is TGCAGTGCTAGTGGACAGATCAACACCGGGGAGCTGTTTTTT.

The chain couples TRBV12-5 to TRBJ2-2; weak D call: TRBD2 (6 bases). Germline loops: CDR1 LGHNT, CDR2 FRNRAP. The CDR3 contains 13 residues. V lost 7 bases and J 6 bases, leaving 12 bases between the germline ends. The chain's CDR3 is CASAGTFPGELFF. In DNA form, the CDR3 reads TGTGCTAGTGCAGGGACTTTTCCCGGGGAGCTGTTTTTT.

The rearrangement uses TRBV12-3 or TRBV12-4 and TRBJ2-1, with D maybe TRBD2 (7 bases). The ends were cut back, 3 bases at V and 6 bases at J, with 15 bases in the middle. This CDR3 comprises 15 residues. CDR3 sequence (DNA): TGTGCCAGCAGTTTTTGGGGGAGGGACATCAATGAGCAGTTCTTC. As protein: CASSFWGRDINEQFF.

The CDR3 sequence: CAWSQTDGNTEAFF. CDR3 coding DNA: TGTGCCTGGAGCCAGACGGACGGGAACACTGAAGCTTTCTTT. J is TRBJ1-1 and V is TRBV30; no clear D. Between the trimmed V and J ends, which lost 3 bases and 1 base, there was a span of 12 bases. The germline V gene has CDR1 GTSNPN and CDR2 SVGIG (reference sequence). The CDR3 loop spans 14 amino acids.

This sequence joins TRBV29-1 and TRBJ2-3; D uncertain. Germline CDR1 reads SQVTM; CDR2 reads ANQGSEA. The ends were cut back, 4 bases at V and 6 bases at J, with 8 bases in the middle. This CDR3 has 11 amino acids. CDR3 DNA: TGCAGCGTTGCAGTCGTGGATACGCAGTATTTT. The encoded protein is CSVAVVDTQYF.

The rearrangement uses TRBV29-1 and TRBJ1-1; possible D gene TRBD1, 6 bases. The CDR3 is 16 residues long. Trimming took off 0 bases at V and 3 bases at J, with 17 bases between the two ends. Germline lookup yields CDR1 SQVTM and CDR2 ANQGSEA. The CDR3 DNA reads as TGCAGCGTTGAAGACTTAATACAGGGTCGGGACACTGAAGCTTTCTTT. Translation gives CSVEDLIQGRDTEAFF. Combining the CDR3 with reference TRBV29-1 and TRBJ1-1 gives the whole variable domain SAVISQKPSRDICQRGTSLTIQCQVDSQVTMMFWYRQQPGQSLTLIATANQGSEATYESGFVIDKFPISRPNLTFSTLTVSNMSPEDSSIYLCSVEDLIQGRDTEAFFGQGTRLTVV.

The chain is built from TRBV4-3 and TRBJ2-5, with D possibly being TRBD2 (7 bases). From germline, CDR1 is LGHNA and CDR2 YSLEER. This CDR3 has 16 amino acids. The V and J ends lost 0 bases and 5 bases respectively, with 16 bases between them. The CDR3 loop is CASSQDEGGSGETQYF. The CDR3 coding sequence is TGCGCCAGCAGCCAAGATGAGGGGGGGTCCGGGGAGACCCAGTACTTC.

This chain links TRBV29-1 with TRBJ2-1, with a weak D call TRBD1 (6 bases). The V gene's germline CDR1 is SQVTM and CDR2 ANQGSEA. V lost 3 bases to trimming and J lost 1 base, with 10 bases between them. The CDR3 consists of 14 residues. Here the CDR3 reads CSVDKTGSYNEQFF. The CDR3 DNA is TGCAGCGTTGATAAAACAGGGTCCTACAATGAGCAGTTCTTC.

CDR3 region: CATSRSRGDQPQHF. DNA of the CDR3: TGTGCCACCAGCAGATCACGGGGGGATCAGCCCCAGCATTTT. This chain uses TRBV15 with TRBJ1-5; D may be TRBD1 (5 bases). V shed 2 bases and J shed 5 bases, with 10 bases lying between them. The CDR3 spans 14 residues. Germline V lookup: CDR1 LNHNV, CDR2 YYDKDF (reference sequence).

The chain links TRBV6-2 or TRBV6-3 to TRBJ2-5, with a possible D match to TRBD2 (5 bases). The CDR3 extends over 15 amino acids. Per germline, CDR1 MNHEY and CDR2 SVGEGT. Trimming took off 6 bases at V and 1 base at J, with 15 bases between the two ends. The CDR3 sequence: CASRPPERLQETQYF. The CDR3, as DNA: TGTGCCAGCAGACCACCTGAGCGGCTCCAAGAGACCCAGTACTTC.